The clone carrying this TCR beta chain was seen only a few times. What it binds is not known. The junction and the germline gene differ at one end; a read error may be behind it. Library preparation followed earlier protocols using designated TCR primers. One entry per CDR3 protein, called by TCRdb with MiXCR from the PCR reads. The top ten clones hold 0.6% to 0.9% of a sample with approximately 590,000 distinct CDR3 sequences, around 25% of them seen once. The sample originates from a study of molecular identifiers for immune sequencing clone quantification. Study-wide points: For effector cells, clones above 20 RNA copies held over 97% of molecules; for naive cells, under 1%. Spiked Jurkat TCR RNA from one cell was reportedly detectable among around 960,000 naive cells.

The sample was naive CD8+ T cells from blood, with Jurkat cell RNA spiked in. Subset noted: FACS-sorted CD8+CD4-CCR7+CD45RA+ naive T cells. The clonotype originates from a human donor in good health. Some libraries in this study had Jurkat cell RNA spiked in.

The CDR3, as DNA: TGCACCAGCAGCCGGACGGGGGCAAATTCACCCCTCCACTTT. As protein: CTSSRTGANSPLHF. The V and J genes are TRBV4-1 and TRBJ1-6; weak D call: TRBD1 (6 bases). This CDR3 comprises 14 residues. Per germline, CDR1 MGHRA and CDR2 YSYEKL.